The 5 T cell receptor beta chains given below trace back to one sample, sequenced in a study of response to subunit inactivated influenza vaccine. Each CDR3 protein gets one entry after TCRdb re-called the RT-PCR reads with MiXCR. The sample has hundreds of thousands of distinct CDR3 sequences, 15% to 18% seen once. Sample: PBMCs from blood, taken 11 to 12 days after vaccination. The receptors shown here come from a man aged 50-60 years who received an inactivated influenza vaccine.

This clonotype turned up a few times. CDR3: CASSLAGGMGTDTQYF. CDR3 bases: TGTGCCAGCAGTCTAGCGGGGGGGATGGGCACAGATACGCAGTATTTT. The chain recombines TRBV3-1 with TRBJ2-3, with TRBD2 identical over 12 bases. This CDR3 comprises 16 residues. Trimming took 6 bases from V and 1 from J; bases not matched to a gene: 5. Germline CDR1 LGHDT, CDR2 YNNKEL (reference sequence).

This clonotype occurred a few times. This rearrangement joins TRBV10-3 to TRBJ1-2; TRBD1 might be the D (5 bases). CDR1 and CDR2 from the germline V gene are ENHRY and SYGVKD. CDR3 length: 13 residues. Trimming took off 9 bases at V and 2 bases at J, with 13 bases between the two ends. For the CDR3, the DNA is TGTGCCATTGCCAGGGTAGGAAACTATGGCTACACCTTC. Encoded protein: CAIARVGNYGYTF.

This clonotype was seen only a few times. V is TRBV11-2 and J is TRBJ1-3, with 8 positions matching TRBD1. This CDR3 is built from 16 residues. The germline V gene encodes CDR1 SGHAT and CDR2 FQNNGV. V lost 5 bases to trimming and J lost 2 bases; unmatched junction nucleotides: 8. The CDR3 bases are TGTGCCAGCAGCATACAGACAGGGGTGGCTGGAAACACCATATATTTT. It yields the protein CASSIQTGVAGNTIYF.

The chain has TRBV20-1 and TRBJ2-3, with D perhaps given as TRBD1 or TRBD2 (5 bases each). CDR3 length equals 14 residues. V was shortened by 3 bases and J by 1 base, with 11 bases between the two germline ends. Germline-derived CDR1 and CDR2 are DFQATT and SNEGSKA (reference sequence). The CDR3 reads CSARARDRTDTQYF. DNA of the CDR3: TGCAGTGCTAGGGCTCGGGACCGCACAGATACGCAGTATTTT.

This clonotype was counted a few times. The chain recombines TRBV11-3 with TRBJ2-3, with D maybe TRBD1 (6 bases). The CDR3 is 14 residues long. The ends were cut back, 5 bases at V and 5 bases at J, with 14 bases in the middle. Germline values: CDR1 SGHNT, CDR2 YENEEA. Here the CDR3 DNA reads TGTGCCAGCAGCCGGGACACACGCGGAGATACGCAGTATTTT. It translates to CASSRDTRGDTQYF.